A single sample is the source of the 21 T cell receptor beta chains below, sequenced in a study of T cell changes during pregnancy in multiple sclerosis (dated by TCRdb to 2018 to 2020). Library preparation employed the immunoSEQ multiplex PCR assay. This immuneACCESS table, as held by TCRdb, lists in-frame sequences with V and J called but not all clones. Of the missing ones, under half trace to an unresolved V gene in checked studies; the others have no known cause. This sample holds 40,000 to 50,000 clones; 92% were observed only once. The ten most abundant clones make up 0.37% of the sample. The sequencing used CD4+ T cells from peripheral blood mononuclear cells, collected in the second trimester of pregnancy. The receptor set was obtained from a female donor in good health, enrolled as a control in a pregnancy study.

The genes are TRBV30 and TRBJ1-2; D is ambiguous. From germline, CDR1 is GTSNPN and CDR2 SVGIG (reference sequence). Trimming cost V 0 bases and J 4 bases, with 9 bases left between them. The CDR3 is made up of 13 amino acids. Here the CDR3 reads CAWSVEASYGYTF. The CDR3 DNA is TGTGCCTGGAGTGTTGAGGCTTCCTATGGCTACACCTTC.

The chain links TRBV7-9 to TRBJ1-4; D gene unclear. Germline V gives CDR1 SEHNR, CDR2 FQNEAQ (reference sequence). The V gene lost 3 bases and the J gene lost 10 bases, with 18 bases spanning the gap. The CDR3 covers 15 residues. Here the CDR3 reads CASSLSATVPGKLFF. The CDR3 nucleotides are TGTGCCAGCAGCTTGTCTGCCACAGTACCCGGAAAACTGTTTTTT.

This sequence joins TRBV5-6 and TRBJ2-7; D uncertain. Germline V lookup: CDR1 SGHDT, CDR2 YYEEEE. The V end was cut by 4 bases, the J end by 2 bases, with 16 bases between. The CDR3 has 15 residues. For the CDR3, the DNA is TGTGCCAGCAGCCAACTCATGTCCGGAGCCTACGAGCAGTACTTC. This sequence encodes CASSQLMSGAYEQYF.

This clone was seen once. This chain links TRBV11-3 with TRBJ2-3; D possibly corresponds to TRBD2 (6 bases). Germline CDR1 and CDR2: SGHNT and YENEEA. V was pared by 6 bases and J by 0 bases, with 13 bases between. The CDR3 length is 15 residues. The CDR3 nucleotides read TGTGCCAGCAGAAAAACGGGGACTAGCACAGATACGCAGTATTTT. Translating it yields CASRKTGTSTDTQYF.

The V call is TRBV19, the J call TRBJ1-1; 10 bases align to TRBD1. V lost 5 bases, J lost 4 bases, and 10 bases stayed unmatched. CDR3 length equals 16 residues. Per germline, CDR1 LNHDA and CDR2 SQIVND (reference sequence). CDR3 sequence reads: CASSWDRGSIGTEAFF. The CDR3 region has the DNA TGTGCCAGTAGTTGGGACAGGGGATCAATTGGCACTGAAGCTTTCTTT.

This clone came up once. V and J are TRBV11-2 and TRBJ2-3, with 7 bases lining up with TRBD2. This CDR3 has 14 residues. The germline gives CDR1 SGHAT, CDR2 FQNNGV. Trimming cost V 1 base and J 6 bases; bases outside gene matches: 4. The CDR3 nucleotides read TGTGCCAGCAGCTTAGGCGGGGGTGGGGATACGCAGTATTTT. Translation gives CASSLGGGGDTQYF.

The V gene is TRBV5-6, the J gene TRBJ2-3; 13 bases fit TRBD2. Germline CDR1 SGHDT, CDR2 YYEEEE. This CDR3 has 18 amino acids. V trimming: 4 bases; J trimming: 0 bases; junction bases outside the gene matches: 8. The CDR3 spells CASSLGTSGVSSTDTQYF. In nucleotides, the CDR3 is TGTGCCAGCAGCCTCGGGACTAGCGGGGTCTCTAGCACAGATACGCAGTATTTT. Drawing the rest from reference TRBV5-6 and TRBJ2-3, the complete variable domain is DAGVTQSPTHLIKTRGQQVTLRCSPKSGHDTVSWYQQALGQGPQFIFQYYEEEERQRGNFPDRFSGHQFPNYSSELNVNALLLGDSALYLCASSLGTSGVSSTDTQYFGPGTRLTVL.

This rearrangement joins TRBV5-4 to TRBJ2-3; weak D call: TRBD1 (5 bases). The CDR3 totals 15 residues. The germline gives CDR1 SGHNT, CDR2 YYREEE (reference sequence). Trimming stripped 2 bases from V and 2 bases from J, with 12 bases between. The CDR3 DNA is TGTGCCAGCAGCTTTGGTTCTGGGGCCACAGATACGCAGTATTTT. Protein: CASSFGSGATDTQYF.

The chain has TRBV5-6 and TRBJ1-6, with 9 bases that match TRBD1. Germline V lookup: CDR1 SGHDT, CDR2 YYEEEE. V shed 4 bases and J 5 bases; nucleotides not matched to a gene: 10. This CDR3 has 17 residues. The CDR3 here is CASSPGTGIVNNSPLHF. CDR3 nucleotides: TGTGCCAGCAGCCCCGGGACAGGGATAGTAAATAATTCACCCCTCCACTTT.

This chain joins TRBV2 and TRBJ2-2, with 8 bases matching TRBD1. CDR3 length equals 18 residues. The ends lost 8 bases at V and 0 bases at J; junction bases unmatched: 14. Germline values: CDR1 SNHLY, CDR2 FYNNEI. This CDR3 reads CASCQLKGQAANTGELFF. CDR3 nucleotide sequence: TGTGCCAGCTGCCAACTGAAGGGACAGGCGGCGAACACCGGGGAGCTGTTTTTT.

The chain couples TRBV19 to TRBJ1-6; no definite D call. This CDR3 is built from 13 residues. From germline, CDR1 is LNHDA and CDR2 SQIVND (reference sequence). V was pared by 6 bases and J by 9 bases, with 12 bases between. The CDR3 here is CASSPLALSPLHF. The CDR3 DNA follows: TGTGCCAGTAGCCCATTAGCCCTTTCACCCCTCCACTTT.

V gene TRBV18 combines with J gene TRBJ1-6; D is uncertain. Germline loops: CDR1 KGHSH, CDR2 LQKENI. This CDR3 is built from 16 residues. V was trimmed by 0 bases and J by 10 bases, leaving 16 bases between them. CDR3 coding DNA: TGTGCCAGCTCACCACCGGCGGAGCTAGGTCCATCACCCCTCCACTTT. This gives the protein CASSPPAELGPSPLHF.

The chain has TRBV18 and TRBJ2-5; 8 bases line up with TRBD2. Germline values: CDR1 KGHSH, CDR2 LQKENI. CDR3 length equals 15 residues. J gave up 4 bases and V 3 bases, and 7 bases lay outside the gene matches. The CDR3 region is CASSPTGGVGETQYF. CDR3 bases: TGTGCCAGCTCACCCACGGGGGGGGTCGGAGAGACCCAGTACTTC.

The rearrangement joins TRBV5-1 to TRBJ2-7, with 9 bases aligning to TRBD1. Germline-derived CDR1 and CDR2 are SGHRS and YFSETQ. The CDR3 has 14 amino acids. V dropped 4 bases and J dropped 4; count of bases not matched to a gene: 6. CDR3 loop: CASSPPGQGYEQYF. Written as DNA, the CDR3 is TGCGCCAGCAGCCCACCCGGACAGGGGTACGAGCAGTACTTC.

CDR3 amino acids: CASSLFPGMNEKLFF. CDR3 nucleotides: TGTGCCAGCAGTTTATTCCCAGGGATGAATGAAAAACTGTTTTTT. This chain connects TRBV27 to TRBJ1-4, with a possible D match to TRBD1 (5 bases). This CDR3 spans 15 amino acids. CDR1 MNHEY and CDR2 SMNVEV come from the germline V gene (reference sequence). Trimming took 1 base from V and 5 from J, leaving 11 bases between them.

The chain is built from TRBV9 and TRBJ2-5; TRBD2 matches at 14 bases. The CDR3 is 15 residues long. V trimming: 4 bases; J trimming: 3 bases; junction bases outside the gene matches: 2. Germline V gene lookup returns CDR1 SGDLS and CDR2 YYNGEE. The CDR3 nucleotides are TGTGCCAGCAGCTTGACTAGCGGGGGGGAAGAGACCCAGTACTTC. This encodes CASSLTSGGEETQYF.

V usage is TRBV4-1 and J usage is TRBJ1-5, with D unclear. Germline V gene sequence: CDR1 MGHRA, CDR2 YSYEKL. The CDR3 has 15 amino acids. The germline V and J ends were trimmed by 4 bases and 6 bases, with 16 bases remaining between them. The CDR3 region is CASSRVVAGGQPQHF. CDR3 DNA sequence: TGCGCCAGCAGCCGGGTCGTTGCGGGAGGTCAGCCCCAGCATTTT.

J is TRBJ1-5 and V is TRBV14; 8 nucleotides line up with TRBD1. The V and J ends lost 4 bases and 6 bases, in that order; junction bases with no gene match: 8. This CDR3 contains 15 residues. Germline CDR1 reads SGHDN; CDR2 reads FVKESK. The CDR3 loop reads CASSLGQGKGQPQHF. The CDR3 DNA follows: TGTGCCAGCAGCCTTGGACAGGGAAAGGGTCAGCCCCAGCATTTT.

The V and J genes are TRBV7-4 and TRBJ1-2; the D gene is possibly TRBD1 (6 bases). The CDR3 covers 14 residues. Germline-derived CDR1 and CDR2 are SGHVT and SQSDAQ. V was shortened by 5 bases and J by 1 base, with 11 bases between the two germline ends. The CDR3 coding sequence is TGTGCCAGCAGCCACAGGGAAATTAACTATGGCTACACCTTC. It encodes CASSHREINYGYTF.

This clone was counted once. The DNA for the CDR3 is TGTGCCAGCAGCTTGGGCTCGAACGGGGGAGTGAACTATGGCTACACCTTC. Translating it yields CASSLGSNGGVNYGYTF. The chain has TRBV5-4 and TRBJ1-2; tentative D call: TRBD1 (5 bases). The CDR3 has 17 amino acids. The V gene's germline CDR1 is SGHNT and CDR2 YYREEE (reference sequence). Trimming took 0 bases from V and 2 from J, leaving 17 bases between them.

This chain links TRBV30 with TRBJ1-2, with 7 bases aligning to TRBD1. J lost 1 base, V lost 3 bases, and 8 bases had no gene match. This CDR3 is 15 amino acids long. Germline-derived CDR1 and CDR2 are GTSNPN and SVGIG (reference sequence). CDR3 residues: CAWRGKGQSNYGYTF. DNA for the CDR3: TGTGCCTGGAGGGGGAAGGGACAGAGTAACTATGGCTACACCTTC.